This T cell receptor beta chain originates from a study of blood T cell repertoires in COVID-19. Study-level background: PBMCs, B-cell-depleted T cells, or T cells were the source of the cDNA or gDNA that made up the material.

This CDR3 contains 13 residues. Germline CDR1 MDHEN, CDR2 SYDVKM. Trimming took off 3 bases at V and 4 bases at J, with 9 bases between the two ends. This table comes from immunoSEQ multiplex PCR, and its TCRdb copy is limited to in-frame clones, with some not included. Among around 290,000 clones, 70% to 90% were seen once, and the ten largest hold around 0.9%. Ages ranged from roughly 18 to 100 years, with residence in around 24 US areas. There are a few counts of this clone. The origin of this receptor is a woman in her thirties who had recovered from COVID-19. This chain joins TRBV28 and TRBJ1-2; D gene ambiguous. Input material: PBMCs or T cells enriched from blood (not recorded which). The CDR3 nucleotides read TGTGCCAGCAGTTTCTCTACCGTCTATGGCTACACCTTC. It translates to CASSFSTVYGYTF.